This passage covers 3 T cell receptor beta chains from one sample sequenced in a study of regulatory T cells in long-lasting Graves disease. Assembly of TCR beta libraries relied on iRepertoire HTBI primers together with Arm-PCR of CDR3 regions. Using its own MiXCR run on the multiplex PCR reads, TCRdb lists one record per CDR3 protein. The sample consists of roughly 440,000 distinct CDR3 sequences, 16% of them appearing once. This sample's time point: newly diagnosed GD, antithyroid drugs for less than 3 months. Construction of the TCR library relied on RNA isolated from PBMCs. This sample also appeared in a second study, on T cells in Graves' hyperthyroidism and ophthalmopathy.

Sequencing was performed on peripheral blood mononuclear cells (PBMCs), taken at new diagnosis, from a patient treated with antithyroid drugs. All receptors derive from a young woman with Graves disease.

The table lists this clonotype with a few counts. The V call is TRBV15, the J call TRBJ2-4, with D maybe TRBD1 (6 bases). The length of the CDR3 is 19 residues. V was trimmed by 1 base and J by 2 bases, leaving 21 bases between them. Germline V CDR1 and CDR2: LNHNV, YYDKDF (reference sequence). The CDR3, as DNA: TGTGCCACCAGCAGAGTCCGGGACAACTCCTGGCCCTCCAAAAACATTCAGTACTTC. Protein sequence: CATSRVRDNSWPSKNIQYF. Filled out from reference TRBV15 and TRBJ2-4, the complete variable domain reads DAMVIQNPRYQVTQFGKPVTLSCSQTLNHNVMYWYQQKSSQAPKLLFHYYDKDFNNEADTPDNFQSRRPNTSFCFLDIRSPGLGDTAMYLCATSRVRDNSWPSKNIQYFGAGTRLSVL.

This clonotype was counted many times. The rearrangement joins TRBV10-3 to TRBJ2-7; 9 nucleotides align to TRBD1. Germline V gene data show CDR1 as ENHRY and CDR2 as SYGVKD. V lost 8 bases to trimming and J lost 2 bases; unmatched junction nucleotides: 19. The CDR3 covers 18 residues. CDR3 in DNA: TGTGCCATCTCCGGGACAGGGAAGGACGGGAGGACCACCTACGAGCAGTACTTC. The encoded protein is CAISGTGKDGRTTYEQYF.

This sequence joins TRBV5-6 and TRBJ1-5; tentative D call: TRBD1 (6 bases). The CDR3 contains 17 residues. The V gene's germline CDR1 is SGHDT and CDR2 YYEEEE. V was cut by 0 bases and J by 3 bases, with 16 bases left in between. The CDR3 loop is CASSLAGQLLLNQPQHF. Here the CDR3 DNA reads TGTGCCAGCAGCTTGGCAGGACAGCTACTTCTCAATCAGCCCCAGCATTTT.